Listed below are T cell receptor beta chains from one sample, sequenced in a study of T cell repertoires in cytomegalovirus infection. TCRdb recomputed calls from the reads with MiXCR, one row per CDR3 protein. The sample has approximately 770,000 distinct CDR3 sequences; 25% to 35% are singletons. These receptors' targets are unknown. Sequenced here: cultured CD8+ T cells from PBMCs, sampled from culture after CMV antigen stimulation. The receptors originated from a human donor in good health (CMV status not recorded). Some clones in this sample may be carry-over from other donors' samples. The CDR3 runs from the conserved cysteine through the conserved F or W. The order of the fields is clone size, V gene, CDR3 length, J gene, D gene, CDR3 protein, CDR3 DNA. The D gene is left open where the match is weak. Expanded clones are given a class, and other clones once, few, many or no size at all.

-	TRBV9	14	TRBJ2-1	TRBD1	CASSDRTGPNEQFF	TGTGCCAGCAGCGACCGGACAGGACCCAATGAGCAGTTCTTC
few	TRBV3-1	15	TRBJ2-6	TRBD1	CASSQRDRGRHVLTF	TGTGCCAGCAGCCAGCGAGACAGGGGACGTCACGTCCTGACTTTC
-	TRBV19	15	TRBJ1-1	-	CASSPLGYRDTEAFF	TGTGCCAGTAGTCCCCTTGGCTACAGGGACACTGAAGCTTTCTTT
-	TRBV5-1	15	TRBJ2-3	TRBD2	CASSLGAGEADTQYF	TGCGCCAGCAGCTTGGGAGCGGGGGAGGCAGATACGCAGTATTTT
few	TRBV7-7	15	TRBJ2-1	-	CASSLGGPEVNEQFF	TGTGCTAGCAGCTTAGGAGGGCCAGAGGTCAATGAGCAGTTCTTC
many	TRBV7-6	11	TRBJ2-1	-	CASTLGNEQFF	TGTGCCAGCACCCTTGGGAATGAGCAGTTCTTC
-	TRBV25-1	15	TRBJ1-1	-	CASTAPSRVRAEAFF	TGTGCCAGCACCGCTCCCTCTAGGGTGAGGGCTGAAGCTTTCTTT
-	TRBV27	13	TRBJ2-7	-	CASSLFQGYEQYF	TGTGCCAGCAGTTTATTCCAGGGATACGAGCAGTACTTC
few	TRBV27	16	TRBJ1-5	-	CASSFTKQGGHQPQHF	TGTGCCAGCAGTTTCACCAAACAGGGTGGGCACCAGCCCCAGCATTTT
once	TRBV7-9	15	TRBJ2-1	TRBD1	CASRETGGPYNEQFF	TGTGCCAGCAGAGAGACAGGGGGTCCCTACAATGAGCAGTTCTTC
-	TRBV6-5	17	TRBJ2-6	-	CASNSPLRGSGANVLTF	TGTGCCAGCAACTCCCCACTAAGGGGCTCTGGGGCCAACGTCCTGACTTTC
-	TRBV7-6	19	TRBJ1-4	TRBD1	CASSLDRDAPSRSNEKLFF	TGTGCCAGCAGCTTGGACAGGGATGCACCCTCACGGTCTAATGAAAAACTGTTTTTT
many	TRBV5-1	14	TRBJ1-2	TRBD1	CASSSEGAGYGYTF	TGCGCCAGCAGCTCAGAGGGGGCGGGCTATGGCTACACCTTC
few	TRBV24-1	15	TRBJ2-2	-	CATSDNEGLTGELFF	TGTGCCACCAGTGACAACGAGGGGCTTACCGGGGAGCTGTTTTTT
-	TRBV15	16	TRBJ2-5	-	CATSRRRGPIQETQYF	TGTGCCACCAGCAGGAGGAGGGGTCCTATCCAAGAGACCCAGTACTTC
once	TRBV7-1	14	TRBJ2-7	-	CASSSLFDSYEQYF	TGTGCCAGCAGCTCCCTCTTCGACAGCTACGAGCAGTACTTC
-	TRBV29-1	11	TRBJ1-1	-	CSVVRDKEAFF	TGCAGCGTTGTAAGAGACAAGGAAGCTTTCTTT
-	TRBV20-1	14	TRBJ2-7	TRBD1	CSAPDRASSYEQYF	TGCAGTGCTCCCGACAGGGCTAGCTCCTACGAGCAGTACTTC
few	TRBV7-4	15	TRBJ2-3	TRBD2	CASSPERGATDTQYF	TGTGCCAGCAGCCCCGAGCGGGGGGCCACAGATACGCAGTATTTT
few	TRBV7-6	16	TRBJ2-3	-	CASSLDWNPGTDTQYF	TGTGCCAGCAGCTTAGATTGGAATCCGGGCACAGATACGCAGTATTTT
-	TRBV20-1	10	TRBJ2-5	-	CSVNRVPPYF	TGCAGCGTCAACAGGGTCCCCCCGTACTTC
few	TRBV6-6	18	TRBJ1-3	-	CASSYPPTGPSFGNTIYF	TGTGCCAGCAGTTACCCCCCCACAGGGCCCTCGTTTGGAAACACCATATATTTT
-	TRBV25-1	14	TRBJ2-5	-	CASSELSFQETQYF	TGTGCCAGCAGTGAATTGTCTTTCCAAGAGACCCAGTACTTC
-	TRBV4-3	15	TRBJ1-5	-	CASSQDRQPIKPQHF	TGCGCCAGCAGCCAAGACAGGCAGCCTATTAAGCCCCAGCATTTT
-	TRBV4-1	13	TRBJ2-7	-	CASSQREGDEQYF	TGCGCCAGCAGCCAGAGAGAGGGGGACGAGCAGTACTTC
-	TRBV18	15	TRBJ1-2	TRBD1	CASSPPPDRSHGYTF	TGTGCCAGCTCACCCCCTCCGGACAGGTCCCATGGCTACACCTTC
few	TRBV12-3/TRBV12-4	16	TRBJ1-1	TRBD1	CASSPTDRDFNTEAFF	TGTGCCAGCAGTCCGACCGACAGGGACTTTAACACTGAAGCTTTCTTT
few	TRBV19	15	TRBJ1-1	-	CASSASRGGGTEAFF	TGTGCCAGTAGTGCCTCGAGAGGAGGAGGCACTGAAGCTTTCTTT
few	TRBV27	16	TRBJ2-2	TRBD1	CASSFAAGGLDGELFF	TGTGCCAGCAGTTTTGCGGCAGGGGGCTTGGACGGGGAGCTGTTTTTT
many	TRBV6-1	17	TRBJ2-1	TRBD2	CASSAQLAGAFYNEQFF	TGTGCCAGCAGTGCGCAACTAGCGGGGGCCTTCTACAATGAGCAGTTCTTC
many	TRBV7-3	16	TRBJ2-3	TRBD2	CASSHVPGGLGDTQYF	TGTGCCAGCAGCCACGTGCCGGGGGGGCTCGGGGATACGCAGTATTTT
-	TRBV7-9	12	TRBJ1-1	-	CASSLGGQEAFF	TGTGCCAGCAGCCTCGGGGGTCAAGAAGCTTTCTTT
-	TRBV4-2	17	TRBJ1-2	-	CASSQDNRGPYNYGYTF	TGTGCCAGCAGCCAAGATAATCGAGGGCCTTATAACTATGGCTACACCTTC
many	TRBV29-1	12	TRBJ1-1	-	CSAPSQGAEAFF	TGCAGCGCTCCCAGCCAAGGGGCTGAAGCTTTCTTT
-	TRBV12-3/TRBV12-4	14	TRBJ2-7	-	CASSFVGVADEQYF	TGTGCCAGCAGTTTTGTCGGAGTGGCAGACGAGCAGTACTTC
many	TRBV6-1	15	TRBJ2-1	-	CASSEAGAVYNEQFF	TGTGCCAGCAGTGAAGCTGGGGCAGTCTACAATGAGCAGTTCTTC
-	TRBV7-3	14	TRBJ2-1	TRBD1	CASSLADRVDEQFF	TGTGCCAGCAGCTTAGCCGACAGGGTCGATGAGCAGTTCTTC
-	TRBV5-1	15	TRBJ2-5	TRBD1	CASSLGQGWKETQYF	TGCGCCAGCAGCTTGGGACAGGGTTGGAAAGAGACCCAGTACTTC
-	TRBV28	19	TRBJ2-3	TRBD1	CASSLFFYRDRGSTDTQYF	TGTGCCAGCAGTTTATTCTTCTACCGGGACAGGGGGAGCACAGATACGCAGTATTTT
-	TRBV19	15	TRBJ1-2	-	CASIPNPRGGYGYTF	TGTGCCAGTATCCCGAACCCCCGTGGGGGCTATGGCTACACCTTC
-	TRBV6-5	14	TRBJ2-5	-	CASSFRQDQETQYF	TGTGCCAGCAGTTTTAGACAGGACCAAGAGACCCAGTACTTC
-	TRBV3-1	12	TRBJ1-5	-	CASSPDEGPQHF	TGTGCCAGCAGCCCCGATGAAGGCCCCCAGCATTTT
once	TRBV6-6	16	TRBJ1-5	-	CASSSPGGGVNQPQHF	TGTGCCAGCAGTTCCCCGGGAGGAGGAGTCAATCAGCCCCAGCATTTT
many	TRBV7-6	14	TRBJ1-5	-	CASSQVGGDQPQHF	TGTGCCAGCAGCCAAGTGGGGGGCGATCAGCCCCAGCATTTT
many	TRBV4-3	16	TRBJ1-2	-	CASSQDVKGGRDGYTF	TGCGCCAGCAGCCAAGATGTGAAAGGGGGACGGGATGGCTACACCTTC
-	TRBV12-3/TRBV12-4	11	TRBJ2-1	-	CVSRAEDEQFF	TGTGTCAGCAGGGCGGAGGATGAGCAGTTCTTC
-	TRBV7-9	17	TRBJ2-2	-	CASSGLVGQRNTGELFF	TGTGCCAGCAGCGGCTTGGTTGGACAGCGTAACACCGGGGAGCTGTTTTTT
-	TRBV4-1	14	TRBJ2-3	-	CASSQSSFTDTQYF	TGCGCCAGCAGCCAAAGTTCCTTTACAGATACGCAGTATTTT
once	TRBV19	12	TRBJ2-7	-	CASMDPTLEQYF	TGTGCCAGTATGGACCCTACGCTCGAGCAGTACTTC
-	TRBV19	15	TRBJ1-6	TRBD1	CASSITGQGNSPLHF	TGTGCCAGTAGTATAACGGGACAGGGTAATTCACCCCTCCACTTT
few	TRBV7-6	19	TRBJ1-5	-	CASSPLRGGRTSLYQPQHF	TGTGCCAGCAGCCCCCTCCGGGGCGGGCGAACTTCCCTTTATCAGCCCCAGCATTTT
-	TRBV6-2/TRBV6-3	14	TRBJ2-3	TRBD1	CASTPGQLTDTQYF	TGTGCCAGCACCCCGGGACAGCTCACAGATACGCAGTATTTT
-	TRBV28	14	TRBJ2-2	-	CASSLTVNAGELFF	TGTGCCAGCAGTTTAACAGTAAATGCCGGGGAGCTGTTTTTT
-	TRBV10-3	17	TRBJ2-1	TRBD1	CAISWTGMGSSYNEQFF	TGTGCCATCAGTTGGACAGGGATGGGGAGCTCCTACAATGAGCAGTTCTTC
-	TRBV20-1	14	TRBJ2-1	TRBD1	CSSTGPDFYNEQFF	TGCAGTTCGACAGGGCCGGATTTTTACAATGAGCAGTTCTTC
many	TRBV7-2	18	TRBJ2-3	TRBD2	CASSFGTSGGTSTDTQYF	TGTGCCAGCAGCTTCGGGACTAGCGGGGGGACTAGCACAGATACGCAGTATTTT
-	TRBV29-1	15	TRBJ2-1	TRBD2	CSVTSGGLFYNEQFF	TGCAGCGTTACTAGCGGGGGCCTCTTCTACAATGAGCAGTTCTTC
-	TRBV19	15	TRBJ1-2	TRBD1	CASSIVAGGTDGYTF	TGTGCCAGTAGTATAGTGGCAGGGGGCACGGATGGCTACACCTTC
few	TRBV27	16	TRBJ2-6	-	CASSLYGVPGANVLTF	TGTGCCAGCAGTTTATATGGGGTGCCGGGGGCCAACGTCCTGACTTTC
few	TRBV6-1	14	TRBJ2-5	-	CASSEGNTQETQYF	TGTGCCAGCAGTGAAGGGAATACCCAAGAGACCCAGTACTTC